This TCR beta chain was captured by sequencing in a study of cytomegalovirus exposure and HLA in healthy donors (dated by TCRdb to the late 2010s). General notes on the study: An earlier analysis of 587 of the donors reported about 300 Gb of sequence data and around 110 million unique TCR beta sequences obtained from about 179 million T cells. Across about 380 genotyped donors of the cohort, an average of about 250,000 unique TCR beta nucleotide sequences per donor were sequenced, and around 19% of those sequences were non-productive. Besides the first cohort of around 700 subjects, a separate validation cohort made up of over 100 different subjects was used. HLA typing included class I and class II loci at four-digit resolution. Rather than drawing on any new phenotypic data, the later analysis identified candidate immune exposures from TCR beta sequences and the way those sequences occurred across donors. Typing coverage varied by locus: about 620-630 donors for A, B, C, DRB1 and DQB1; approximately 500 for DQA1; 606 for DPA1; approximately 490 for DPB1. Of the 350 to 400 genotyped donors, over 70% fell in the genetic ancestry cluster associated with self-reported Caucasian donors. In a later analysis, previously published TCR beta repertoires from several hundred donors were re-analyzed and high-resolution HLA genotyping was added so that TCR occurrence patterns could be studied. Using immunosequencing, the study profiled T cell repertoires from 666 subjects and related those repertoires to cytomegalovirus serostatus. Several DR-DQ haplotypes were treated as single units for association and clustering because of strong linkage in the cohort. In a later genetic analysis, genome-wide SNP genotypes for about 55% of the 666 donors were used, and that subset was treated as a discovery cohort. The study combined high-throughput TCR immunosequencing, statistical association of individual TCRs with disease status, and machine learning to predict cytomegalovirus infection status. To decide whether each TCR beta V gene segment behaved as functional or pseudogenic, an earlier analysis of some 600 of the donors relied on high-throughput TCR beta sequencing. All discovery cohort repertoires had been generated on a single sequencing platform. An early release covering over 500 HLA-typed donors comprised approximately 300 gigabases of sequencing data and around 85 million unique TCR sequences. Donor age, sex, ethnicity and CMV serostatus were compiled together with the repertoire data. The study aimed to test whether cataloging public T cell receptors could reveal signatures of past pathogen exposure. Study-wide conclusions, independent of this receptor: For the cohort, immune exposure information was limited to CMV serostatus. A later analysis associated around 16,000 TCR beta sequences with specific HLA alleles at a false discovery rate of 0.05. In an earlier analysis of 587 of the donors, most TCR beta V segments appeared in productive rearrangements about 87% or about 30% of the time, broadly matching IMGT annotations. According to a later analysis, parvovirus B19, influenza, CMV and Epstein-Barr virus appeared linked to several top co-occurrence clusters. A later analysis found that most CMV-associated TCR beta chains appeared HLA-restricted, with HLA associations seemingly driven largely by CMV exposure. A total of fewer than 200 TCR beta chains were listed by the study as associated with cytomegalovirus. Because the 87-base-pair reads could not distinguish some IMGT-functional V segments, including TRBV6-2 and TRBV6-3, those segments were excluded. Because counts were too low, roughly 17 rarely observed V segments, including chromosome 9 orphons, were left out of the earlier analysis of 500 to 750 of the donors. Correlated functional status among segregating V segments might be attributable to linkage disequilibrium, but an unknown experimental factor could not be ruled out. While some public TCRs were present in many individuals, most TCR sequences turned up only very rarely across donors. A further reported finding was that TCR beta sequences accurately predicted the HLA-A and HLA-B alleles for most subjects in the first cohort. A later genetic analysis associated a missense DCLRE1C variant with V-gene and J-gene trimming of TCR beta chains, and an independent cohort replicated the association. The authors suggested that the approach could potentially be generalized to other disease states and immunological phenotypes. A group of highly shared sequence variants was considered likely to be a technical artifact of the sequencing pipeline. A later analysis found that TCR association rates varied across HLA loci, with DRB1 alleles showing the most associated TCRs and HLA-C alleles the fewest. Presence/absence analyses assumed roughly uniform sequencing depth across donors, an assumption that may not hold. Compared with equally common non-associated chains, HLA-associated TCR beta chains in a later analysis were more clonally expanded and had lower generation probabilities. Compared with the roughly 720-donor mean, donors in an Asian-associated ancestry cluster had fewer N-insertions in productive TCRs, according to a later genetic analysis. This cohort had only TCR beta chains sequenced, and the lack of alpha or paired-chain data limited which features could be detected. Cytomegalovirus status was reported to be diagnosed by the classifier with high specificity and sensitivity in both the original and validation cohorts. Assigning TCR associations to individual alleles was difficult when HLA alleles, especially DR and DQ, strongly co-occurred. Because some donors lacked HLA typing at each locus, the association tests relied only on the typed subset. In vitro tests confirmed that three of the cytomegalovirus-associated TCR beta chains recognize cytomegalovirus antigens.

The cohort was made up of several hundred healthy bone marrow donors. Cohort members were all nominally healthy when sampled, although unrecorded immune exposures were likely present. The donor tested CMV seropositive, placing the donor among the approximately 290 seropositive members of the cohort. Each donor provided a peripheral blood sample, and peripheral blood mononuclear cells were used for TCR beta sequencing. Genomic DNA extraction from the blood cell samples was performed with the Qiagen DNeasy Blood Extraction Kit. Turning to this clone: What this receptor recognizes is not known. Qualities for individual bases were not recorded, and no much larger clone is one base off.

Libraries were constructed by the immunoSEQ multiplex PCR assay. For the multiplex PCR, a mixture combining 60 forward primers for TCR Vbeta segments and 13 reverse primers for TCR Jbeta segments was used. Amplification of the CDR3 region of rearranged TCR beta genes was performed with a multiplex PCR assay on genomic DNA. On the Illumina HiSeq System, the amplified TCR beta libraries were sequenced as 87-base-pair reads. The original methods were these. A later analysis tallied around 82 million unique TCR beta chains across the 700 or so repertoires, and some 12 million of those chains were shared by two or more donors. A nearest-neighbor algorithm error-corrected the raw reads and collapsed the reads into unique sequences, merging closely related sequences to remove PCR and sequencing errors. V, D and J gene segments were assigned by aligning CDR3 sequences to IMGT reference sequences. Each retained sequence needed at least a six-nucleotide match to both a V gene segment and a J gene segment. Rearrangements were called productive when the CDR3 lacked stop codons and stayed in frame with V and J; all others were non-productive. Following IMGT convention, CDR3 was defined as the stretch from the second conserved V-encoded cysteine up to the conserved J-encoded phenylalanine. The earlier analysis of 587 of the donors excluded sequences that lacked an unambiguous match to a single V gene segment. In an earlier analysis of 450 to 700 of the donors, V segments were called functional above 56.7% productive rearrangements and were called segregating when the between-donor standard deviation exceeded 5%. A statistical classification framework was developed to diagnose cytomegalovirus status using the catalog of TCR beta chain sequences. A later analysis assigned V and J genes by comparing TCR nucleotide sequences with IMGT/GENE-DB human TR gene sequences. Using the TCRdist pipeline, a later analysis assigned CDR3 sequences along with most-parsimonious VDJ recombination scenarios. A later analysis defined each TCR beta chain by its CDR3 amino acid sequence plus V-gene family, and excluded reads lacking a unique V-gene family. A later analysis removed several hundred highly shared, low-generation-probability nucleotide sequences to deal with suspected cross-contamination and a sequencing artifact. In a later analysis, a clonal expansion index was calculated for each public chain from normalized within-repertoire ranks of inferred template counts. In a later analysis, generation probabilities were computed using a VDJ recombination model fitted to out-of-frame rearrangements, and the results were checked against IGoR. In a later analysis, TCR-TCR, TCR-HLA and TCR-CMV co-occurrence was scored with hypergeometric tests, and a repertoire-size bias correction was applied to TCR pairs. False discovery rates were estimated in a later analysis by permuting HLA or CMV assignments 20 times. In a later analysis, co-occurring TCRs were grouped using DBSCAN, with TCRdist sequence similarity added in when clustering inside HLA-allele-positive subsets. Repertoires with fewer than 30,000 or more than 120,000 public chains were left out of co-occurrence clustering, as were roughly five repertoires with anomalous nucleotide sharing. TCRdb re-hosts the immuneACCESS table, in-frame sequences only. Its copies lack some clones; in the studies checked, an unresolved V gene accounts for under half of them, and the cause for the rest is not known. V and J calls and clone size come straight from that table; D and trimming were deduced from the DNA. Here the sample has more than 200,000 clones; over 80% occur a single time. Jointly, the top ten make up about 6% of the sample.

The CDR3 has 14 amino acids, counting the end cysteine and phenylalanine. CDR3 DNA is the only sequence kept; it has 42 bases, read in frame from the first base. The junction shows trimming of 5 bases on V and 5 bases on J, and the gene matches do not reach 7 bases of it. CDR1 and CDR2 are read off the germline V gene (reference sequence) as LNHNV and YYDKDF. This sequence was found in a man aged 40-50 years in good health and CMV-seropositive. The sequence is built from TRBV15 and TRBJ2-3; 7 central bases correspond to TRBD1. Input material: PBMCs. Here is the DNA: TGTGCCACCAGCCCCTCGAGGGGGCGAGATACGCAGTATTTT. Protein translation: CATSPSRGRDTQYF.